The source of this TCR beta chain is a study of T cells in Graves' hyperthyroidism and ophthalmopathy. Amplified regions were TCR beta CDR3 sequences from RNA transcripts. The TCR CDR3 first-round RT-PCR relied on the HTBI primer set. TCRdb passed the multiplex PCR reads through MiXCR, listing each CDR3 protein once. This sample has more than 100,000 distinct CDR3 sequences, with approximately 50% found just once. The hyperthyroidism was newly diagnosed and had lasted under 2 months; the patients were aged 18 to 65. Diagnostic decisions used clinical symptoms, serum thyroxine and TRAb, thyroid ultrasound and orbital computed tomography. Extraction of PBMCs used around 9.6 ml of fresh peripheral blood. In this sample, this clonotype turned up many times. Its specificity is not known. General study findings and limits: By a 13 V-J model, ophthalmopathy was set apart from stable hyperthyroidism.

V was shortened by 6 bases and J by 2 bases, with 13 bases between the two germline ends. The CDR3 runs to 14 residues. Germline V CDR1 and CDR2: SNHLY, FYNNEI. The sequence came from a man aged 35 to 55 with Graves' hyperthyroidism. This chain connects TRBV2 to TRBJ1-2; a weak D match, TRBD1 (5 bases). Sequencing was performed on blood. The CDR3 spells CASSRDGSNYGYTF. The CDR3 DNA sequence: TGTGCCAGCAGCCGGGACGGATCAAACTATGGCTACACCTTC.